The T cell receptor beta chain under discussion was sequenced for a study of T cell repertoires in cytomegalovirus infection. Study-wide context: CMV infection and matching HLA type were both indicated by public TCR beta signatures. Study-wide points: Carriers of CMV plus the relevant HLA were identified by cumulative public TCR beta family frequency. CMV-specific TCR beta clonotypes restricted by HLA-C were the ones dominating the ex vivo response.

CDR1 and CDR2 (germline): DFQATT, SNEGSKA (reference sequence). This CDR3 region has 19 residues. Losses at the gene ends were 0 bases for V and 6 bases for J; bases not matched to a gene: 16. This clonotype has more than one count but fewer than ten. What it binds is unknown. TCRdb reanalysed the reads using MiXCR and keeps one entry per CDR3 protein. Of 400,000 to 550,000 distinct CDR3 sequences in the sample, approximately 10% were seen once. This receptor was identified in a human donor in good health (CMV status not recorded). Some clones in this sample may be carry-over from other donors' samples. The rearrangement joins TRBV20-1 to TRBJ1-4; 10 bases align to TRBD1. Sequences were obtained from PBMCs. Here the CDR3 reads CSARDWTGGFFSPHEKLFF. The CDR3 DNA follows: TGCAGTGCTAGAGACTGGACAGGGGGTTTTTTTTCTCCGCATGAAAAACTGTTTTTT.